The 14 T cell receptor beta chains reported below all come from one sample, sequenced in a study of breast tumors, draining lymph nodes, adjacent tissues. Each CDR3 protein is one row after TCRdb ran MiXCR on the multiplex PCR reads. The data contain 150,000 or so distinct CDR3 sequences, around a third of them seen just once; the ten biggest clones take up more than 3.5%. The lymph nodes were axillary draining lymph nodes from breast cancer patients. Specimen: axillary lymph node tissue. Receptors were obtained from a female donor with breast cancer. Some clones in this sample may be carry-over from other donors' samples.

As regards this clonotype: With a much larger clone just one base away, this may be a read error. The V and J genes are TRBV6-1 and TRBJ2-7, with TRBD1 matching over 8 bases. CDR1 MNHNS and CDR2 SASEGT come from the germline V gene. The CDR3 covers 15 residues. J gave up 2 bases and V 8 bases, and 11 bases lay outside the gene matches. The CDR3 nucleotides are TGTGCCAGCCTACAGGGGCAGGGGGCGACCTACGAGCAGTACTTC. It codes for CASLQGQGATYEQYF.

The DNA for the CDR3 is TGCAGTGCTAGAGATAACCTAGGCGGGACGGCTATGGGGAGCCAGTACTTC. Encoded protein: CSARDNLGGTAMGSQYF. The V and J genes are TRBV20-1 and TRBJ2-5, with D tentatively TRBD2 (6 bases). V gave up 0 bases and J gave up 10 bases, with 27 bases separating them. From germline, CDR1 is DFQATT and CDR2 SNEGSKA (reference sequence). The CDR3 runs to 17 residues.

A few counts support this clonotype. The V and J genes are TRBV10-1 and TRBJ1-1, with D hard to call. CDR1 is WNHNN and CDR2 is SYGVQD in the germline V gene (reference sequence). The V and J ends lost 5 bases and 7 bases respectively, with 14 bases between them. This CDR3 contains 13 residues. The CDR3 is CASSPEILGEAFF. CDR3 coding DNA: TGCGCCAGCAGTCCCGAGATCCTAGGTGAAGCTTTCTTT.

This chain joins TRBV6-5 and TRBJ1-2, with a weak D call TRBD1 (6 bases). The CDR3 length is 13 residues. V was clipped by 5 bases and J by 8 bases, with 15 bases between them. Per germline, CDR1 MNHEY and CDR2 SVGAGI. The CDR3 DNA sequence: TGTGCCAGCAGTCACTGGGGGGCGTCCGGCTACACCTTC. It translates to CASSHWGASGYTF.

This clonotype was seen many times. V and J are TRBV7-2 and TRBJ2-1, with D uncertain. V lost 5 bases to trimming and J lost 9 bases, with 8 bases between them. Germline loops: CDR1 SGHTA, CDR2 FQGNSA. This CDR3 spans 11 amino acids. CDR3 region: CASSTSSEQFF. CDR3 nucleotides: TGTGCCAGCAGCACCTCCAGTGAGCAGTTCTTC.

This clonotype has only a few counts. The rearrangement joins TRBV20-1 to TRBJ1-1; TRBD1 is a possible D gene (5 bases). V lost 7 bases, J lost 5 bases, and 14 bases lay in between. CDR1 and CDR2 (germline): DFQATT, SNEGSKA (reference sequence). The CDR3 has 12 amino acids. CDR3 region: CSVREGDTEAFF. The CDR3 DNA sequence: TGCAGTGTTAGGGAAGGGGATACTGAAGCTTTCTTT.

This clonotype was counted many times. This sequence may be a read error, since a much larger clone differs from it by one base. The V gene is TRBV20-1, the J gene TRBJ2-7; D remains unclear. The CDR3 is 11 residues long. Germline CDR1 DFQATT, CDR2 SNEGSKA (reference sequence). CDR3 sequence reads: CSASASYEQSF. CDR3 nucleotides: TGCAGTGCTAGCGCCTCCTACGAGCAGTCCTTC.

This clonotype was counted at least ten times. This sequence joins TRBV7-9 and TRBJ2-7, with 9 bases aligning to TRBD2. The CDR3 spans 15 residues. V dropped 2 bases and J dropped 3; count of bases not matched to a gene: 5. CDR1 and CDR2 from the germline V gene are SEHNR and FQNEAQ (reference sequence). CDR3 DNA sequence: TGTGCCAGCAGCTTACAAGAGACTAGCGGCTACGAGCAGTACTTC. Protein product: CASSLQETSGYEQYF.

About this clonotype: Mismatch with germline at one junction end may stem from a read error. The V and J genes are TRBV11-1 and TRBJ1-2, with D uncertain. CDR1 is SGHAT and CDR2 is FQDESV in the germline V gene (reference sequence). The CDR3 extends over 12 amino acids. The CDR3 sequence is CASSSTSYGNTF. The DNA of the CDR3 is TGTGCCAGCAGTTCGACTAGCTATGGCAACACCTTC.

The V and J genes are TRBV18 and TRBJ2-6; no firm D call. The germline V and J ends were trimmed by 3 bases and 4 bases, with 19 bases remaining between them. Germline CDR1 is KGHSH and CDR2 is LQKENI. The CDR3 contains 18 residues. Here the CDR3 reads CASSPPKTQALGANVLTF. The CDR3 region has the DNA TGTGCCAGCTCACCCCCGAAAACGCAAGCGCTAGGGGCCAACGTCCTGACTTTC.

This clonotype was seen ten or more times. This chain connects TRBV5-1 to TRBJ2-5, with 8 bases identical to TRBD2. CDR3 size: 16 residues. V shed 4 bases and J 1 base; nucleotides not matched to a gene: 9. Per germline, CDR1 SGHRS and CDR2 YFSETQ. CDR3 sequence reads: CASSLRVAGTQETQYF. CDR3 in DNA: TGCGCCAGCAGCCTGCGAGTAGCGGGGACCCAAGAGACCCAGTACTTC.

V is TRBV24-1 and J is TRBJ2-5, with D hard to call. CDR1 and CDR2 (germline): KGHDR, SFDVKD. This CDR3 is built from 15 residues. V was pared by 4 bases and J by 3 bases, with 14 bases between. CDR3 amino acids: CATSESRQGKETQYF. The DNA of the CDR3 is TGTGCCACCAGTGAGAGCAGGCAAGGAAAAGAGACCCAGTACTTC.

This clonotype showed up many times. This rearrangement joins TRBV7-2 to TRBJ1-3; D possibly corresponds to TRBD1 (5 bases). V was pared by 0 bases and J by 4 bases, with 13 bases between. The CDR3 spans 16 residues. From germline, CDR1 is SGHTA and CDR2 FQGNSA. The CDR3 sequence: CASSLAGRTVGNTIYF. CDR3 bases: TGTGCCAGCAGCTTAGCGGGACGGACCGTAGGAAACACCATATATTTT.

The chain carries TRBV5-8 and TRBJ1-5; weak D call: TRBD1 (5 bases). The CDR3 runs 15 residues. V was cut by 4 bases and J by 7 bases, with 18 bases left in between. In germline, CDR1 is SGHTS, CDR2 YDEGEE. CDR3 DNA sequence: TGTGCCAGCAGCCGCGGGGCAGCGGTGTACCAGCCCCAGCATTTT. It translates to CASSRGAAVYQPQHF.